This record concerns one TCR beta chain sequence. The source of the sample is a study of immune evolution from preneoplasia to lung adenocarcinoma. Trimming cost V 2 bases and J 4 bases, with 17 bases left between them. The CDR3 totals 16 residues. Germline loops: CDR1 SGHAT, CDR2 FQDESV (reference sequence). Only in-frame clones appear in the TCRdb table, and some are missing; sequencing was by immunoSEQ multiplex PCR. Found here are approximately 6,000 clones, approximately 88% of them singletons; the top ten hold roughly 2.7%. Sequenced: FFPE lung adenocarcinoma in situ tissue. The origin of this receptor is an older donor with lung adenocarcinoma. This chain joins TRBV11-1 and TRBJ2-5, with a weak D call TRBD1 (6 bases). In nucleotides, the CDR3 is TGTGCCAGCAGCTTATCCGGCAGGGGATATGGAGAGACCCAGTACTTC. It yields the protein CASSLSGRGYGETQYF.